The 20 T cell receptor beta chains below come from one sample, sequenced in a study of blood T cells in healthy people across ages. A sample-barcoded 5' primer and a J-beta primer mix were used in a second PCR of roughly 6 to 11 cycles. One entry per CDR3 protein, called by TCRdb with MiXCR from the 5' RACE reads. The sample yields hundreds of thousands of distinct CDR3 sequences, about 30% seen once. Sequencing input: blood. The receptors were gathered from a woman older than 75 in good health.

In this sample, this clonotype turned up a few times. The rearrangement uses TRBV20-1 and TRBJ2-1; D uncertain. The ends were cut back, 0 bases at V and 8 bases at J, with 8 bases in the middle. The CDR3 extends over 12 amino acids. Germline loops: CDR1 DFQATT, CDR2 SNEGSKA (reference sequence). CDR3 region: CSARDVTHEQFF. CDR3 DNA: TGCAGTGCTAGAGATGTGACGCATGAGCAGTTCTTC.

This clonotype was detected many times. The CDR3 bases are TGTGCCAGCAGCCAAGATCTTACAGGGGGCCAGCCCCAGCATTTT. It translates to CASSQDLTGGQPQHF. V and J are TRBV4-2 and TRBJ1-5; 9 bases match TRBD1. CDR1 is LGHNA and CDR2 is YNFKEQ in the germline V gene. V was pared by 0 bases and J by 7 bases, with 4 bases of the junction left unmatched. This CDR3 contains 15 residues.

The genes are TRBV28 and TRBJ2-7; D possibly corresponds to TRBD1 (6 bases). V was pared by 5 bases and J by 3 bases, with 17 bases between. Per germline, CDR1 MDHEN and CDR2 SYDVKM. This CDR3 is 15 amino acids long. The chain's CDR3 is CASSGERGSFYEQYF. The CDR3 DNA reads as TGTGCCAGCAGTGGGGAAAGGGGGAGCTTCTACGAGCAGTACTTC. Looking up the rest from reference TRBV28 and TRBJ2-7 gives the full variable domain: DVKVTQSSRYLVKRTGEKVFLECVQDMDHENMFWYRQDPGLGLRLIYFSYDVKMKEKGDIPEGYSVSREKKERFSLILESASTNQTSMYLCASSGERGSFYEQYFGPGTRLTVT.

The V gene is TRBV4-1, the J gene TRBJ1-3; D might be TRBD1 (5 bases). Germline V lookup: CDR1 MGHRA, CDR2 YSYEKL. Deletions cut 0 bases from V and 0 bases from J, with 12 bases between. This CDR3 contains 17 residues. CDR3: CASSQEPDTSSGNTIYF. CDR3 nucleotide sequence: TGCGCCAGCAGCCAAGAACCGGACACTAGCTCTGGAAACACCATATATTTT.

The V gene is TRBV20-1, the J gene TRBJ2-1, with D tentatively TRBD1 (5 bases). CDR1 is DFQATT and CDR2 is SNEGSKA in the germline V gene (reference sequence). The CDR3 has 13 residues. Here the CDR3 reads CSKQGGPYNEQFF. As DNA, the CDR3 is TGCAGCAAGCAGGGCGGCCCCTACAATGAGCAGTTCTTC.

The rearrangement uses TRBV10-3 and TRBJ2-5, with 9 bases that match TRBD1. Germline CDR1 and CDR2: ENHRY and SYGVKD. The CDR3 consists of 14 residues. V lost 6 bases, J lost 5 bases, and 7 bases stayed unmatched. The CDR3 spells CAISDTGGQETQYF. CDR3 coding DNA: TGTGCCATCAGCGACACAGGGGGCCAGGAGACCCAGTACTTC.

As to this clonotype: A much larger clone lies one base from this, so it may be a read error. This chain joins TRBV20-1 and TRBJ2-1; 8 nucleotides agree with TRBD2. The J call may be mistaken, given a closer DNA end match to TRBJ2-7. This CDR3 has 14 residues. Germline lookup yields CDR1 DFQATT and CDR2 SNEGSKA (reference sequence). Here the CDR3 DNA reads TGCAGTGCTAGAGATGCGGGGGGCCACAATGAGCAGTACTTC. Translation gives CSARDAGGHNEQYF.

This clonotype was observed many times. Written as DNA, the CDR3 is TGTGCCAGCAGTGATACTAAAACGTTGTACAATGAGCAGTTCTTC. Its translation: CASSDTKTLYNEQFF. V and J are TRBV2 and TRBJ2-1; D remains unclear. V lost 3 bases and J lost 4, with 13 bases in between. Germline V gene sequence: CDR1 SNHLY, CDR2 FYNNEI. The CDR3 covers 15 residues.

This chain connects TRBV29-1 to TRBJ2-7; 12 bases match TRBD1. Trimming at V came to 4 bases and at J to 4 bases, leaving 5 bases not matched to a gene. The CDR3 is 14 amino acids. Germline lookup yields CDR1 SQVTM and CDR2 ANQGSEA. In DNA, the CDR3 is TGCAGCGTTGTTAGGGGACAGGGGGCGTACGAGCAGTACTTC. Protein product: CSVVRGQGAYEQYF.

This clonotype has ten or more counts. The CDR3 DNA sequence: TGTGCCAGCAGCCACGGTACCGGGACGGAGACCTACGAGCAGTACTTC. Protein product: CASSHGTGTETYEQYF. This chain uses TRBV4-2 with TRBJ2-7, with D perhaps given as TRBD1 or TRBD2 (5 bases each). Trimming left V 3 bases short and J 2 bases short, with 17 bases between. The CDR3 loop spans 16 amino acids. Germline values: CDR1 LGHNA, CDR2 YNFKEQ.

V gene TRBV19 combines with J gene TRBJ2-7; 7 bases are shared with TRBD1. Trimming removed 4 bases from V and 7 bases from J; junction bases left unmatched: 7. CDR3 size: 13 residues. Germline V gene sequence: CDR1 LNHDA, CDR2 SQIVND (reference sequence). For the CDR3, the DNA is TGTGCCAGTAGTACGGACAGGCATCATGAGCAGTACTTC. It codes for CASSTDRHHEQYF.

This clonotype was counted only a few times. This may arise from a read error, as a much more abundant clone is one base away. This chain joins TRBV12-3 or TRBV12-4 and TRBJ2-1; 7 positions agree with TRBD2. The J segment lost 6 bases and the V segment lost 5 bases, leaving 10 bases of the junction unmatched. This CDR3 is 15 amino acids long. The CDR3 DNA is TGTGCCAGCAGTCCCAGCGGGACCCCCCGCAATGAGCAGTTCTTC. Residues: CASSPSGTPRNEQFF.

This CDR3 reads CSVTPNWYQETQYF. CDR3 nucleotide sequence: TGCAGCGTCACCCCCAACTGGTACCAAGAGACCCAGTACTTC. The chain uses TRBV29-1 and TRBJ2-5; no clear D gene. Per the germline V gene, CDR1 is SQVTM and CDR2 is ANQGSEA. There are 14 residues in the CDR3. Trimming removed 6 bases from V and 0 bases from J, with 14 bases in between. The entire variable domain, with the rest obtained from reference TRBV29-1 and TRBJ2-5, is as follows: SAVISQKPSRDICQRGTSLTIQCQVDSQVTMMFWYRQQPGQSLTLIATANQGSEATYESGFVIDKFPISRPNLTFSTLTVSNMSPEDSSIYLCSVTPNWYQETQYFGPGTRLLVL.

This clonotype has a count of ten or more. The gene calls are TRBV2 and TRBJ1-4; TRBD1 agrees at 7 bases. CDR1 is SNHLY, CDR2 FYNNEI, per germline. The CDR3 is 14 residues long. Losses at the gene ends were 6 bases for V and 7 bases for J; bases not matched to a gene: 8. In nucleotides, the CDR3 is TGTGCCAGCAGAAAGACAGGGAGGAGTGAAAAACTGTTTTTT. This encodes CASRKTGRSEKLFF.

The gene calls are TRBV10-3 and TRBJ1-1; 8 bases map to TRBD1. The germline V gene encodes CDR1 ENHRY and CDR2 SYGVKD. With V trimmed by 7 bases and J by 1 base, 11 bases remained unmatched. CDR3 length equals 16 residues. The CDR3 is CAITISRGPTNTEAFF. DNA for the CDR3: TGTGCCATCACTATCTCCAGGGGGCCCACGAACACTGAAGCTTTCTTT.

There are many counts of this clonotype. CDR3 loop: CSVKQTLSYEQYF. In DNA, the CDR3 is TGCAGCGTTAAACAGACACTCTCCTACGAGCAGTACTTC. The V gene is TRBV29-1, the J gene TRBJ2-7; D unresolved. The CDR3 sequence is 13 residues long. V lost 5 bases to trimming and J lost 0 bases, with 11 bases between them. In germline, CDR1 is SQVTM, CDR2 ANQGSEA.

Remarks on this clonotype: A read error may account for a junction end that differs from germline. The chain recombines TRBV3-1 with TRBJ2-5, with D tentatively TRBD2 (6 bases). The germline V gene encodes CDR1 LGHDT and CDR2 YNNKEL (reference sequence). The CDR3 runs to 15 residues. The CDR3 nucleotides read TGTGTCAGCAGCCAAGTGCGGGGCGGTGGAGAGACCCAGTACTTC. Its protein product is CVSSQVRGGGETQYF.

This clonotype was detected a few times. A read error may be the cause here, since a much bigger clone is one base away. The chain employs TRBV29-1 and TRBJ2-1, with 7 nucleotides matching TRBD1. The CDR3 extends over 13 amino acids. In germline, CDR1 is SQVTM, CDR2 ANQGSEA. After removal of 7 bases from V and 9 bases from J, the junction contained 12 bases not matched to a gene. The CDR3 DNA reads as TGCAGCGCCGGGACAGTTGTGGGCAGTGAGCAGTTCTTC. This gives the protein CSAGTVVGSEQFF.

The CDR3 nucleotides are TGTGCCAGCAGCCCTTTCCCCGAAACGAATCAGCCCCAGCATTTT. Amino acid sequence: CASSPFPETNQPQHF. This chain links TRBV27 with TRBJ1-5; D is unclear. CDR1 is MNHEY, CDR2 SMNVEV, per germline (reference sequence). Deletions cut 6 bases from V and 4 bases from J, with 16 bases between. CDR3 length: 15 amino acids.

This clonotype was observed at least ten times. This chain connects TRBV7-8 to TRBJ2-7, with D possibly matching TRBD1 (6 bases). This CDR3 has 14 amino acids. The ends were cut back, 4 bases at V and 2 bases at J, with 12 bases in the middle. The germline gives CDR1 SGHVS, CDR2 FQNEAQ. CDR3 in DNA: TGTGCCAGCAGCTCACCGACAGGTCCCTACGAGCAGTACTTC. Translating gives CASSSPTGPYEQYF.